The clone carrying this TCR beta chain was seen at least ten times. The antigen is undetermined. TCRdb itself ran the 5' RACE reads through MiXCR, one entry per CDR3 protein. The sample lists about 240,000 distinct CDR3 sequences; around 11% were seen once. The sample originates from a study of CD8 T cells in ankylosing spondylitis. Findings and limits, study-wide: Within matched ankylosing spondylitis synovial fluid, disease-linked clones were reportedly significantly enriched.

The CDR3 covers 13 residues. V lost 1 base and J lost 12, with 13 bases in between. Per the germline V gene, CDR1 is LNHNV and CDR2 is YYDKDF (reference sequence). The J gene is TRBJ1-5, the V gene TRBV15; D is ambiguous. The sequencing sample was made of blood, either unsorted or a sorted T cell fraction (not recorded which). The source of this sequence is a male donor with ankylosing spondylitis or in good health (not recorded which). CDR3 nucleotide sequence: TGTGCCACCAGCAGAGTAAGGACGGAGGGCCAGCATTTT. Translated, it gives CATSRVRTEGQHF.